The rows below give T cell receptor beta chains drawn from one sample of a study of early T cells in non-severe SARS-CoV-2 infection. TCRdb reanalysed the 5' RACE reads using MiXCR and keeps one entry per CDR3 protein. The sample records about 52,000 distinct CDR3 sequences, roughly 6.5% being singletons. The sample comprised whole blood. Every receptor here comes from an adult who was a healthcare worker with PCR-confirmed SARS-CoV-2 infection or an uninfected control (not recorded which). The CDR3 runs from the conserved cysteine through the conserved F or W. A D gene is named only where the DNA matches it firmly. Expanded clones are given a class, and other clones once, few, many or no size at all.

>TRBV7-2|many|TRBJ1-4|.
CASSLVGTAATNEKLFF
TGTGCCAGCAGCTTAGTAGGGACGGCCGCAACTAATGAAAAACTGTTTTTT
>TRBV7-3|many|TRBJ2-2|.
CASSPQGYGGELDTGELFF
TGTGCCAGCAGCCCCCAGGGGTACGGGGGCGAGCTGGACACCGGGGAGCTGTTTTTT
>TRBV4-2|many|TRBJ1-2|TRBD1
CASSPRDRGTDGYTF
TGTGCCAGCAGCCCGCGGGACAGGGGGACGGATGGCTACACCTTC
>TRBV20-1|many|TRBJ1-3|.
CSAGGGNTIYF
TGCAGTGCTGGAGGGGGAAACACCATATATTTT
>TRBV11-2|many|TRBJ2-7|.
CASSLDIDMGQGYEQYF
TGTGCCAGCAGCTTAGATATAGATATGGGTCAGGGATACGAGCAGTACTTC
>TRBV20-1|.|TRBJ1-5|TRBD1
CSASPTGVNQPQHF
TGCAGTGCTAGTCCGACAGGGGTAAATCAGCCCCAGCATTTT
>TRBV14|many|TRBJ2-5|.
CASSQENAETQYF
TGTGCCAGCAGCCAAGAGAACGCGGAGACCCAGTACTTC
>TRBV3-1|few|TRBJ2-3|.
CASSQGHSTPTQYF
TGTGCCAGCAGCCAAGGACATAGCACCCCTACGCAGTATTTT
>TRBV19|few|TRBJ2-1|TRBD1
CASSRGRGIPNEQFF
TGTGCCAGTAGTAGGGGCAGGGGGATTCCCAATGAGCAGTTCTTC
>TRBV20-1|many|TRBJ2-3|TRBD2
CSARLAGYTDTQYF
TGCAGTGCTAGACTAGCGGGGTACACAGATACGCAGTATTTT
>TRBV9|.|TRBJ2-1|TRBD2
CASSVVSGGPNEQFF
TGTGCCAGCAGCGTAGTGAGCGGGGGGCCCAATGAGCAGTTCTTC
>TRBV6-2/TRBV6-3|many|TRBJ1-5|.
CASSRTGNYQPQHF
TGTGCCAGCAGCCGAACGGGAAATTATCAGCCCCAGCATTTT
>TRBV5-1|many|TRBJ2-7|TRBD1
CASSLWTGATYEQYF
TGCGCCAGCAGCTTATGGACAGGGGCGACCTACGAGCAGTACTTC
>TRBV6-2/TRBV6-3|few|TRBJ1-5|.
CASTLAGGGSNQPQHF
TGTGCCAGCACCCTCGCCGGGGGGGGAAGTAATCAGCCCCAGCATTTT
>TRBV11-2|many|TRBJ2-3|TRBD2
CASSLDSLGLAGATDTQYF
TGTGCCAGCAGCTTAGATTCTCTGGGACTAGCGGGGGCGACAGATACGCAGTATTTT
>TRBV12-3/TRBV12-4|.|TRBJ2-1|.
CASSFGPEGAINEQFF
TGTGCCAGCAGTTTCGGGCCGGAGGGGGCTATCAATGAGCAGTTCTTC
>TRBV19|.|TRBJ2-1|TRBD2
CASSAASGGARGYNEQFF
TGTGCCAGTAGTGCCGCTAGCGGGGGGGCCAGGGGCTACAATGAGCAGTTCTTC
>TRBV14|many|TRBJ2-3|.
CASSPGPGWPTDTQYF
TGTGCCAGCAGCCCCGGGCCGGGCTGGCCCACAGATACGCAGTATTTT
>TRBV6-1|many|TRBJ2-1|TRBD2
CASSDSIKGLAGGINNEQFF
TGTGCCAGCAGCGACAGCATAAAAGGACTAGCGGGGGGTATTAACAATGAGCAGTTCTTC
>TRBV6-1|many|TRBJ1-2|TRBD1
CASSTGGSSYGYTF
TGTGCCAGCAGCACAGGGGGCTCGTCCTATGGCTACACCTTC
>TRBV29-1|many|TRBJ1-1|.
CSVEGGLTNTEAFF
TGCAGCGTTGAAGGAGGACTAACTAACACTGAAGCTTTCTTT
>TRBV15|.|TRBJ2-1|TRBD2
CATSRGTSGNEQFF
TGTGCCACCAGCAGAGGGACTAGCGGGAATGAGCAGTTCTTC
>TRBV5-1|.|TRBJ2-1|TRBD1
CASAKTGDTYNEQFF
TGCGCCAGCGCCAAGACAGGGGACACCTACAATGAGCAGTTCTTC
>TRBV7-9|many|TRBJ2-7|.
CASSLADRLQYF
TGTGCCAGCAGCTTAGCTGACAGGCTTCAGTACTTC
>TRBV19|many|TRBJ1-2|.
CASTVAGGRSYGYTF
TGTGCCAGTACGGTAGCGGGGGGCCGGAGCTATGGCTACACCTTC
>TRBV10-3|few|TRBJ2-7|.
CAISDQGSYEQYF
TGTGCCATCAGTGATCAGGGCTCCTACGAGCAGTACTTC
>TRBV6-2/TRBV6-3|.|TRBJ2-7|.
CASRPLLGEQYF
TGTGCCAGCAGACCACTCCTCGGCGAGCAGTACTTC
>TRBV29-1|many|TRBJ1-4|.
CSVGAPTNEKLFF
TGCAGCGTTGGGGCCCCAACTAATGAAAAACTGTTTTTT